These 27 T cell receptor beta chains were sequenced from one sample in a study of blood T cells in healthy people across ages. Through a sample-barcoded 5' primer and a J-beta primer mix, a second PCR was run for roughly 6 to 12 cycles. TCRdb processed the 5' RACE reads anew with MiXCR; each CDR3 protein has one entry. This sample carries fewer than 950,000 distinct CDR3 sequences, 35% to 40% of them seen once, and the ten largest clones take 10% to 15%. The sample was blood. Receptor source: a man between 18 and 29 years old in good health.

This clonotype was seen at least ten times. The chain recombines TRBV27 with TRBJ1-2, with D possibly being TRBD1 (5 bases). The V end lost 2 bases, the J end lost 7 bases, and 11 bases lay between the germline ends. The CDR3 covers 13 residues. CDR1 MNHEY and CDR2 SMNVEV come from the germline V gene (reference sequence). The CDR3 sequence: CASSLGGGGGYTF. CDR3 nucleotides: TGTGCCAGCAGTTTAGGTGGGGGGGGTGGCTACACCTTC.

Turning to this clonotype: It may be a read error: a sequence one base away is much more abundant. The gene calls are TRBV7-2 and TRBJ2-3; D remains ambiguous. CDR3 length: 14 residues. Germline V gives CDR1 SGHTA, CDR2 FQGNSA. DNA of the CDR3: TGTGCCTGCAGCTCGCCGACTAGCACAGATACGCAGTATTTT. Its protein is CACSSPTSTDTQYF. Full variable domain (rest looked up from reference TRBV7-2 and TRBJ2-3): GAGVSQSPSNKVTEKGKDVELRCDPISGHTALYWYRQSLGQGLEFLIYFQGNSAPDKSGLPSDRFSAERTGGSVSTLTIQRTQQEDSAVYLCACSSPTSTDTQYFGPGTRLTVL.

This clonotype was found a few times. V is TRBV3-1 and J is TRBJ1-5; D remains ambiguous. The CDR3 sequence is 15 residues long. Germline V gene sequence: CDR1 LGHDT, CDR2 YNNKEL (reference sequence). V lost 0 bases to trimming and J lost 0 bases, with 6 bases between them. The CDR3 DNA reads TGTGCCAGCAGCCAAGATATATATAGCAATCAGCCCCAGCATTTT. Translating it yields CASSQDIYSNQPQHF.

CDR3 DNA sequence: TGTGCCAGCAGCTCAACCGCCGGGACAGGCCTCGACGAGCAGTACTTC. This gives the protein CASSSTAGTGLDEQYF. The chain carries TRBV7-2 and TRBJ2-5; 8 nucleotides align to TRBD1. The end of the DNA fits TRBJ2-7 better, so the J call may be wrong. Germline-derived CDR1 and CDR2 are SGHTA and FQGNSA. CDR3 length: 16 amino acids.

A note on this clonotype: At one end, the junction sequence differs from germline, possibly due to a read error. V gene TRBV20-1 combines with J gene TRBJ2-7; 12 positions agree with TRBD2. Germline-derived CDR1 and CDR2 are DFQATT and SNEGSKA (reference sequence). CDR3 length equals 15 residues. In nucleotides, the CDR3 is TGCGGTGCAAAACTAGCGGGGGGTATGTTCGGTGAGCAGTACTTC. Translation: CGAKLAGGMFGEQYF.

This clonotype showed up just once. This chain uses TRBV28 with TRBJ2-5; 10 bases align to TRBD1. The V and J ends lost 1 base and 5 bases, in that order; junction bases with no gene match: 1. This CDR3 spans 14 amino acids. Germline V gene data show CDR1 as MDHEN and CDR2 as SYDVKM. This chain's CDR3 is CASSLLGQGETQYF. Written as DNA, the CDR3 is TGTGCCAGCAGTTTATTGGGACAGGGGGAGACCCAGTACTTC.

The chain has TRBV6-2 or TRBV6-3 and TRBJ1-2, with 7 bases that match TRBD1. V shed 5 bases, J shed 4 bases, and the junction held 1 base outside the gene matches. Germline values: CDR1 MNHEY, CDR2 SVGEGT. CDR3 size: 12 residues. The CDR3: CASSGQVYGYTF. In nucleotides, the CDR3 is TGTGCCAGCAGTGGACAGGTCTATGGCTACACCTTC.

The J gene is TRBJ2-5, the V gene TRBV3-1, with D maybe TRBD1 (6 bases). The CDR3 sequence is 17 residues long. The V end was cut by 0 bases, the J end by 11 bases, with 25 bases between. Looked up from germline, CDR1 is LGHDT and CDR2 is YNNKEL (reference sequence). CDR3 DNA: TGTGCCAGCAGCCAAGAGAAGTCGGACAGAAAATACAATGAGCAGTACTTC. Amino acid sequence: CASSQEKSDRKYNEQYF.

This clonotype has at least ten counts. The rearrangement joins TRBV20-1 to TRBJ1-6; TRBD1 matches 9 bases. Germline trimming cut 4 bases from V and 4 bases from J; bases unmatched to any gene: 2. Germline loops: CDR1 DFQATT, CDR2 SNEGSKA (reference sequence). The CDR3 has 14 residues. DNA of the CDR3: TGCAGTGCTACTGGGACAGGGTATAATTCACCCCTCCACTTT. Translated, it gives CSATGTGYNSPLHF.

This clonotype has a handful of counts. The rearrangement joins TRBV6-5 to TRBJ1-1; no clear D gene. V was clipped by 2 bases and J by 1 base, with 2 bases between them. The CDR3 totals 12 residues. Germline CDR1 is MNHEY and CDR2 is SVGAGI. CDR3 nucleotides: TGTGCCAGCAGTTACGAGAACACTGAAGCTTTCTTT. Translating it yields CASSYENTEAFF.

This chain joins TRBV9 and TRBJ2-1; the match to TRBD2 covers 8 bases. This CDR3 is 17 amino acids long. The J segment lost 0 bases and the V segment lost 1 base, leaving 6 bases of the junction unmatched. Germline-derived CDR1 and CDR2 are SGDLS and YYNGEE. The CDR3 loop reads CASSVSGSPNSYNEQFF. The DNA for the CDR3 is TGTGCCAGCAGCGTAAGCGGGAGTCCAAACTCCTACAATGAGCAGTTCTTC.

J is TRBJ2-7 and V is TRBV7-2; TRBD1 might be the D (6 bases). Between the trimmed V and J ends, which lost 6 bases and 0 bases, there was a span of 12 bases. This CDR3 comprises 14 residues. Germline-derived CDR1 and CDR2 are SGHTA and FQGNSA. The CDR3 coding sequence is TGTGCCAGCAGACCTGGGACAAACTCCTACGAGCAGTACTTC. Its translation: CASRPGTNSYEQYF.

This clonotype appeared many times. The J gene is TRBJ2-1, the V gene TRBV7-2, with D perhaps TRBD2 (5 bases). The V end lost 1 base, the J end lost 2 bases, and 12 bases lay between the germline ends. The CDR3 is 16 amino acids. The germline V gene has CDR1 SGHTA and CDR2 FQGNSA. For the CDR3, the DNA is TGTGCCAGCAGCTTAGAAGAGGGCCAGACCTACAATGAGCAGTTCTTC. It is translated as CASSLEEGQTYNEQFF.

This clonotype was recorded a few times. This chain uses TRBV27 with TRBJ1-5; 9 bases match TRBD1. The V gene end was trimmed by 3 bases and the J gene end by 7 bases; junction bases not matched to a gene: 10. Germline CDR1 reads MNHEY; CDR2 reads SMNVEV (reference sequence). CDR3 length equals 16 residues. The CDR3 coding sequence is TGTGCCAGCAGTTTTATAGGGACAGGGACGGGACAGCCCCAGCATTTT. Translated, it gives CASSFIGTGTGQPQHF.

This clonotype was seen ten or more times. This chain uses TRBV4-1 with TRBJ1-2, with 7 bases that match TRBD1. Trimming cost V 0 bases and J 7 bases; bases outside gene matches: 14. CDR3 length: 17 residues. Germline V CDR1 and CDR2: MGHRA, YSYEKL. CDR3 in amino acids: CASSQDTSFTGASGYTF. CDR3 coding DNA: TGCGCCAGCAGCCAAGATACCTCCTTCACAGGGGCTTCTGGCTACACCTTC.

The rearrangement joins TRBV10-3 to TRBJ2-7, with 11 nucleotides matching TRBD2. The CDR3 length is 16 residues. Germline V gene sequence: CDR1 ENHRY, CDR2 SYGVKD. The V and J ends lost 0 bases and 7 bases, in that order; junction bases with no gene match: 8. The CDR3 loop is CAISESLAGDHNEQYF. CDR3 nucleotide sequence: TGTGCCATCAGTGAGTCACTAGCGGGGGACCACAATGAGCAGTACTTC.

In its sample, this clonotype was seen a few times. This chain joins TRBV7-2 and TRBJ2-3; the match to TRBD2 covers 14 bases. Germline V gives CDR1 SGHTA, CDR2 FQGNSA. CDR3 size: 18 residues. V dropped 2 bases and J dropped 8; count of bases not matched to a gene: 12. This CDR3 is CASSLSPTSGGARGTQYF. CDR3 DNA: TGTGCCAGCAGCTTAAGCCCGACTAGCGGGGGGGCCCGAGGTACGCAGTATTTT.

This clonotype showed up just a few times. This chain uses TRBV20-1 with TRBJ2-5; no clear D gene. Per the germline V gene, CDR1 is DFQATT and CDR2 is SNEGSKA (reference sequence). V was clipped by 5 bases and J by 1 base, with 17 bases between them. The CDR3 spans 15 residues. The CDR3 here is CSACIPRTTQETQYF. In DNA, the CDR3 is TGCAGTGCTTGTATTCCGAGAACAACCCAAGAGACCCAGTACTTC.

This clonotype was seen ten or more times. The chain joins TRBV20-1 to TRBJ2-1, with a possible D match to TRBD2 (5 bases). The CDR3 spans 13 residues. The ends were cut back, 2 bases at V and 5 bases at J, with 10 bases in the middle. The germline V gene encodes CDR1 DFQATT and CDR2 SNEGSKA (reference sequence). The CDR3 is CSARTGIDNEQFF. In nucleotides, the CDR3 is TGCAGTGCTAGAACGGGAATTGACAATGAGCAGTTCTTC.

The gene calls are TRBV12-3 or TRBV12-4 and TRBJ2-3, with 10 nucleotides matching TRBD2. V trimming: 6 bases; J trimming: 3 bases; junction bases outside the gene matches: 15. This CDR3 spans 18 amino acids. This CDR3 is CASRPSSGGLGWTDTQYF. CDR3 nucleotides: TGTGCCAGCAGACCCTCTAGCGGGGGCCTCGGGTGGACAGATACGCAGTATTTT.

The chain employs TRBV28 and TRBJ2-5, with TRBD1 as a possible D gene (6 bases). The ends were cut back, 5 bases at V and 5 bases at J, with 15 bases in the middle. Germline assignment: CDR1 MDHEN and CDR2 SYDVKM. The CDR3 has 14 amino acids. The CDR3 sequence is CASSNTTGLETQYF. The CDR3 nucleotides read TGTGCCAGCAGTAATACTACAGGGTTGGAGACCCAGTACTTC.

This rearrangement joins TRBV7-2 to TRBJ1-1; no clear D. The CDR3 covers 14 residues. Germline assignment: CDR1 SGHTA and CDR2 FQGNSA. V lost 4 bases and J lost 2, with 11 bases in between. The CDR3 nucleotides are TGTGCCAGCAGCTCCTATCCGATTAACACTGAAGCTTTCTTT. Its translation: CASSSYPINTEAFF.

Concerning this clonotype: A much larger clone is a single base away; this may be a read error. The V and J genes are TRBV12-3 or TRBV12-4 and TRBJ2-3; D may correspond to TRBD1 or TRBD2 (5 bases each). The V gene lost 5 bases and the J gene lost 3 bases, with 15 bases spanning the gap. The CDR3 consists of 15 residues. This chain's CDR3 is CASSQGPGRTDTQYF. The CDR3 coding sequence is TGTGCCAGCAGTCAAGGTCCAGGGAGAACAGATACGCAGTATTTT.

This clonotype was observed a few times. The chain has TRBV30 and TRBJ2-7; 9 bases are a match to TRBD1. Germline V gene lookup returns CDR1 GTSNPN and CDR2 SVGIG (reference sequence). The CDR3 covers 14 residues. The V segment lost 3 bases and the J segment 2 bases; nucleotides outside the gene matches: 5. The CDR3 sequence: CAWRRTGVPYEQYF. The CDR3 DNA reads as TGTGCCTGGAGGCGGACAGGGGTCCCCTACGAGCAGTACTTC.

This clonotype was recorded a few times. CDR3 residues: CASRRGMNTEAFF. In DNA, the CDR3 is TGTGCCAGCAGGAGGGGGATGAACACTGAAGCTTTCTTT. This chain connects TRBV6-1 to TRBJ1-1; weak D call: TRBD1 (6 bases). Germline V gives CDR1 MNHNS, CDR2 SASEGT. Trimming cost V 6 bases and J 0 bases, with 8 bases left between them. The CDR3 has 13 amino acids.

V is TRBV11-2 and J is TRBJ2-3; the D gene could be TRBD1 or TRBD2 (6 bases each). Deletions cut 5 bases from V and 0 bases from J, with 15 bases between. This CDR3 is 16 amino acids long. Germline V CDR1 and CDR2: SGHAT, FQNNGV. The CDR3 reads CASSPGEGGSTDTQYF. The CDR3, as DNA: TGTGCCAGCAGCCCCGGTGAAGGGGGGAGCACAGATACGCAGTATTTT.

This clonotype was counted at least ten times. The chain carries TRBV4-3 and TRBJ1-2; TRBD1 aligns across 10 bases. This CDR3 has 15 amino acids. Germline V lookup: CDR1 LGHNA, CDR2 YSLEER. The J segment lost 2 bases and the V segment lost 1 base, leaving 1 base of the junction unmatched. CDR3 sequence reads: CASSQVTGGNYGYTF. The DNA of the CDR3 is TGCGCCAGCAGCCAAGTGACAGGGGGCAACTATGGCTACACCTTC.